The 29 T cell receptor beta chains in this list originate from one sample, sequenced in a study of shared clonotypes between healthy human individuals. The protocol was immunoSEQ multiplex PCR, while the TCRdb copy is restricted to in-frame clones and leaves out a portion. Of 1.5 million to 1.9 million clones listed, around 98% were seen once; the top ten hold about 0.4%. Sequencing was carried out using naive CD4+ T cells sorted from blood. Subset described: CD45RA+ positively selected. All receptors derive from a man aged 25 to 45 in good health.

The chain joins TRBV14 to TRBJ2-2; 7 bases match TRBD1. The CDR3 is 17 amino acids. Losses at the gene ends were 1 base for V and 0 bases for J; bases not matched to a gene: 5. CDR1 is SGHDN, CDR2 FVKESK, per germline. The CDR3 DNA is TGTGCCAGCAGCCAAGCCGGGGACAGCTCGAACACCGGGGAGCTGTTTTTT. As protein: CASSQAGDSSNTGELFF.

The gene calls are TRBV30 and TRBJ2-3, with D unresolved. This CDR3 contains 11 residues. With 1 base removed from V and 6 bases from J, the gap between germline ends came to 5 bases. CDR1 GTSNPN and CDR2 SVGIG come from the germline V gene (reference sequence). The CDR3 DNA sequence: TGTGCCTGGAGTGGGGTGGATACGCAGTATTTT. Amino acid sequence: CAWSGVDTQYF.

The chain is built from TRBV11-2 and TRBJ2-1, with 9 bases that match TRBD1. After removal of 5 bases from V and 6 bases from J, the junction contained 8 bases not matched to a gene. The CDR3 runs 15 residues. Germline lookup yields CDR1 SGHAT and CDR2 FQNNGV. The CDR3: CASSARQGVLNEQFF. The CDR3 DNA is TGTGCCAGCAGCGCCCGACAGGGGGTCCTCAATGAGCAGTTCTTC.

V gene TRBV7-2 combines with J gene TRBJ2-7; 7 positions match TRBD2. Germline V gene sequence: CDR1 SGHTA, CDR2 FQGNSA. The CDR3 has 14 amino acids. Germline trimming cut 6 bases from V and 3 bases from J; bases unmatched to any gene: 8. The CDR3 DNA is TGTGCCAGCAGTTCTGGCGGGGGTCGCTACGAGCAGTACTTC. Amino acid sequence: CASSSGGGRYEQYF.

In its sample, this clone was seen once. The V and J genes are TRBV9 and TRBJ1-1, with no clear D. The V gene lost 0 bases and the J gene lost 2 bases, with 11 bases spanning the gap. Germline V gene sequence: CDR1 SGDLS, CDR2 YYNGEE. The CDR3 has 15 amino acids. The CDR3 DNA sequence: TGTGCCAGCAGCGTAGGGCCTGGGCAAAACACTGAAGCTTTCTTT. This gives the protein CASSVGPGQNTEAFF.

This sequence joins TRBV2 and TRBJ2-7, with a tentative D call TRBD2 (5 bases). V lost 2 bases and J lost 4, with 18 bases in between. Germline loops: CDR1 SNHLY, CDR2 FYNNEI. This CDR3 is 16 amino acids long. In nucleotides, the CDR3 is TGTGCCAGCAGTGAAAGCATCCGCAGGAGCGGATACGAGCAGTACTTC. It translates to CASSESIRRSGYEQYF.

The rearrangement uses TRBV5-4 and TRBJ2-1; D remains ambiguous. CDR1 and CDR2 (germline): SGHNT, YYREEE (reference sequence). The CDR3 extends over 14 amino acids. V lost 3 bases to trimming and J lost 3 bases, with 10 bases between them. The DNA for the CDR3 is TGTGCCAGCAGCTCCCCTCCAGGCTACAATGAGCAGTTCTTC. This codes for CASSSPPGYNEQFF.

This clone came up once. The rearrangement links TRBV5-8 to TRBJ2-5, with TRBD2 identical over 8 bases. The length of the CDR3 is 15 residues. Unmatched junction bases numbered 12, after V lost 4 bases and J lost 7 bases. The germline gives CDR1 SGHTS, CDR2 YDEGEE. The CDR3 loop is CASSSRLAGGWTQYF. DNA for the CDR3: TGTGCCAGCAGCAGCCGACTGGCGGGGGGATGGACCCAGTACTTC.

The chain carries TRBV27 and TRBJ2-7; 7 positions agree with TRBD1. The V segment lost 6 bases and the J segment 4 bases; nucleotides outside the gene matches: 6. Germline CDR1 reads MNHEY; CDR2 reads SMNVEV (reference sequence). The CDR3 totals 13 residues. The CDR3 sequence: CASSPGTAYEQYF. The DNA of the CDR3 is TGTGCCAGCAGCCCCGGGACAGCATACGAGCAGTACTTC.

The V call is TRBV11-2, the J call TRBJ2-7, with 7 bases aligning to TRBD2. Trimming removed 1 base from V and 6 bases from J; junction bases left unmatched: 9. Germline CDR1 reads SGHAT; CDR2 reads FQNNGV. CDR3 length: 15 amino acids. CDR3 nucleotide sequence: TGTGCCAGCAGCTTAGCGGGAGGAGCATCAGGCGAGCAGTACTTC. It yields the protein CASSLAGGASGEQYF.

The chain combines TRBV11-2 with TRBJ1-4, with D uncertain. The germline V gene encodes CDR1 SGHAT and CDR2 FQNNGV. V dropped 5 bases and J dropped 0 bases, with 19 bases sitting between them. The CDR3 totals 18 residues. CDR3 coding DNA: TGTGCCAGCAGCAAAGGGAACGTAGGCAGTGCAACTAATGAAAAACTGTTTTTT. As protein: CASSKGNVGSATNEKLFF.

This chain connects TRBV19 to TRBJ1-1; D possibly corresponds to TRBD1 (6 bases). CDR1 and CDR2 from the germline V gene are LNHDA and SQIVND (reference sequence). Trimming took 4 bases from V and 1 from J, leaving 10 bases between them. The CDR3 is 14 amino acids. The DNA for the CDR3 is TGTGCCAGTAGTAGAGGGGGGACGAACACTGAAGCTTTCTTT. The encoded protein is CASSRGGTNTEAFF.

This chain joins TRBV6-1 and TRBJ2-7, with a weak D call TRBD1 (5 bases). V was shortened by 10 bases and J by 2 bases, with 12 bases between the two germline ends. Germline V CDR1 and CDR2: MNHNS, SASEGT. The CDR3 extends over 12 amino acids. CDR3 residues: CAISTDPYEQYF. CDR3 nucleotide sequence: TGTGCCATCTCGACAGACCCCTACGAGCAGTACTTC.

This chain links TRBV19 with TRBJ1-2; a possible D gene is TRBD1 (5 bases). In germline, CDR1 is LNHDA, CDR2 SQIVND (reference sequence). CDR3 length: 13 amino acids. Trimming took off 5 bases at V and 4 bases at J, with 11 bases between the two ends. The CDR3 protein is CASSDSLFYGYTF. The DNA for the CDR3 is TGTGCCAGTAGTGACAGTCTATTCTATGGCTACACCTTC.

V gene TRBV19 combines with J gene TRBJ1-5, with 10 bases matching TRBD1. The CDR3 length is 16 residues. In germline, CDR1 is LNHDA, CDR2 SQIVND (reference sequence). With 4 bases clipped from V and 6 bases from J, the junction kept 9 bases outside the gene matches. The CDR3 region is CASSTPRDRGGQPQHF. CDR3 bases: TGTGCCAGTAGTACCCCGCGGGACAGGGGAGGTCAGCCCCAGCATTTT.

As concerns this clone: The sample has other DNA sequences that encode this CDR3 too. The V call is TRBV10-2, the J call TRBJ2-3; 7 bases match TRBD2. Per the germline V gene, CDR1 is WSHSY and CDR2 is SAAADI. The CDR3 is 16 amino acids. The ends lost 0 bases at V and 0 bases at J; junction bases unmatched: 3. CDR3 region: CASSESGGISTDTQYF. The CDR3 nucleotides read TGCGCCAGCAGTGAGTCGGGGGGGATAAGCACAGATACGCAGTATTTT.

The chain carries TRBV18 and TRBJ2-1; TRBD1 agrees at 9 bases. The CDR3 is made up of 16 amino acids. J gave up 6 bases and V 3 bases, and 9 bases lay outside the gene matches. Germline V gives CDR1 KGHSH, CDR2 LQKENI. CDR3 residues: CASSPRTGENFNEQFF. The CDR3 bases are TGTGCCAGCTCACCCCGGACAGGGGAAAACTTCAATGAGCAGTTCTTC. Drawing the rest from reference TRBV18 and TRBJ2-1, the complete variable domain is NAGVMQNPRHLVRRRGQEARLRCSPMKGHSHVYWYRQLPEEGLKFMVYLQKENIIDESGMPKERFSAEFPKEGPSILRIQQVVRGDSAAYFCASSPRTGENFNEQFFGPGTRLTVL.

This rearrangement joins TRBV7-3 to TRBJ1-1; D perhaps matches TRBD1 (6 bases). Trimming cost V 4 bases and J 2 bases, with 8 bases left between them. The germline CDR1 and CDR2 sequences are SGHTA and FQGTGA. The CDR3 runs 13 residues. CDR3 loop: CASSWTANTEAFF. CDR3 nucleotides: TGTGCCAGCAGCTGGACAGCCAACACTGAAGCTTTCTTT.

The chain uses TRBV7-2 and TRBJ1-5; D possibly corresponds to TRBD1 (5 bases). V was trimmed by 5 bases and J by 2 bases, leaving 16 bases between them. The V gene's germline CDR1 is SGHTA and CDR2 FQGNSA. The CDR3 runs to 16 residues. In DNA form, the CDR3 reads TGTGCCAGCAGCGTAAGGCAGGGCCCTGGCAATCAGCCCCAGCATTTT. Protein: CASSVRQGPGNQPQHF.

V gene TRBV2 combines with J gene TRBJ2-3; D possibly corresponds to TRBD2 (5 bases). Trimming removed 3 bases from V and 1 base from J, with 11 bases in between. The germline V gene encodes CDR1 SNHLY and CDR2 FYNNEI. This CDR3 contains 15 residues. CDR3 bases: TGTGCCAGCAGTGAGGTAGGACTTCGCACAGATACGCAGTATTTT. Its protein is CASSEVGLRTDTQYF.

The chain is built from TRBV5-1 and TRBJ2-6; perhaps D is TRBD1 or TRBD2 (5 bases each). The CDR3 totals 17 residues. Trimming shortened V by 1 base and J by 0 bases, and 11 bases separated the two germline ends. Germline V gives CDR1 SGHRS, CDR2 YFSETQ. The CDR3 here is CASSLTGTVSGANVLTF. DNA for the CDR3: TGCGCCAGCAGCTTGACCGGGACCGTCTCTGGGGCCAACGTCCTGACTTTC.

This chain links TRBV7-9 with TRBJ2-1; D is undetermined. Trimming removed 5 bases from V and 4 bases from J, with 18 bases in between. Germline V gene lookup returns CDR1 SEHNR and CDR2 FQNEAQ (reference sequence). The CDR3 has 16 amino acids. CDR3 in amino acids: CASSPILGSFYNEQFF. The CDR3 DNA follows: TGTGCCAGCAGCCCGATTCTGGGCAGTTTTTACAATGAGCAGTTCTTC.

Comments on this clone: This sample includes further DNA sequences coding for the same CDR3. This chain uses TRBV27 with TRBJ1-5, with 7 bases matching TRBD1. The V gene end was trimmed by 6 bases and the J gene end by 2 bases; junction bases not matched to a gene: 7. The V gene's germline CDR1 is MNHEY and CDR2 SMNVEV (reference sequence). This CDR3 has 15 amino acids. CDR3 DNA sequence: TGTGCCAGCAGCCCTCTAGACAGGGGCAATCAGCCCCAGCATTTT. Protein: CASSPLDRGNQPQHF.

This chain links TRBV2 with TRBJ1-1; possible D gene TRBD1, 5 bases. CDR3 length: 13 residues. Germline CDR1 SNHLY, CDR2 FYNNEI. Trimming shortened V by 8 bases and J by 5 bases, and 15 bases separated the two germline ends. The CDR3 protein is CASLAGGPTEAFF. CDR3 DNA: TGTGCCAGCCTCGCTGGGGGTCCGACTGAAGCTTTCTTT.

Here the CDR3 reads CASSGGAGNEQFF. DNA for the CDR3: TGTGCCAGCAGCGGAGGGGCGGGCAATGAGCAGTTCTTC. This rearrangement joins TRBV5-4 to TRBJ2-1; D is possibly TRBD2 (6 bases). The length of the CDR3 is 13 residues. CDR1 SGHNT and CDR2 YYREEE come from the germline V gene (reference sequence). V gave up 4 bases and J gave up 6 bases, with 11 bases separating them.

The chain links TRBV15 to TRBJ1-4; D unclear. CDR3 length: 15 residues. Trimming shortened V by 3 bases and J by 6 bases, and 14 bases separated the two germline ends. Germline loops: CDR1 LNHNV, CDR2 YYDKDF (reference sequence). The CDR3 spells CATSRAKIAYEKLFF. The DNA of the CDR3 is TGTGCCACCAGCAGGGCAAAAATTGCATATGAAAAACTGTTTTTT. Looking up the rest from reference TRBV15 and TRBJ1-4 gives the full variable domain: DAMVIQNPRYQVTQFGKPVTLSCSQTLNHNVMYWYQQKSSQAPKLLFHYYDKDFNNEADTPDNFQSRRPNTSFCFLDIRSPGLGDTAMYLCATSRAKIAYEKLFFGSGTQLSVL.

The CDR3 bases are TGTGCCAGCAGCCGGGGACAACTTCTCACAGATACGCAGTATTTT. Translation gives CASSRGQLLTDTQYF. The chain links TRBV7-3 to TRBJ2-3; D is perhaps TRBD1 (6 bases). Trimming removed 5 bases from V and 2 bases from J, with 14 bases in between. CDR1 is SGHTA, CDR2 FQGTGA, per germline. CDR3 length: 15 amino acids.

The V gene is TRBV6-1, the J gene TRBJ1-2, with D maybe TRBD1 (5 bases). V was pared by 4 bases and J by 8 bases, with 11 bases between. The CDR3 loop spans 12 amino acids. Germline loops: CDR1 MNHNS, CDR2 SASEGT. The CDR3 sequence is CASSGGFGGYTF. Here the CDR3 DNA reads TGTGCCAGCAGTGGGGGGTTCGGAGGCTACACCTTC.

The rearrangement joins TRBV29-1 to TRBJ2-7; D unresolved. CDR1 is SQVTM, CDR2 ANQGSEA, per germline. Trimming took off 5 bases at V and 2 bases at J, with 10 bases between the two ends. The CDR3 is 12 residues long. The CDR3 region is CSVSVQTYEQYF. The CDR3 DNA reads as TGCAGCGTTTCGGTTCAAACCTACGAGCAGTACTTC.